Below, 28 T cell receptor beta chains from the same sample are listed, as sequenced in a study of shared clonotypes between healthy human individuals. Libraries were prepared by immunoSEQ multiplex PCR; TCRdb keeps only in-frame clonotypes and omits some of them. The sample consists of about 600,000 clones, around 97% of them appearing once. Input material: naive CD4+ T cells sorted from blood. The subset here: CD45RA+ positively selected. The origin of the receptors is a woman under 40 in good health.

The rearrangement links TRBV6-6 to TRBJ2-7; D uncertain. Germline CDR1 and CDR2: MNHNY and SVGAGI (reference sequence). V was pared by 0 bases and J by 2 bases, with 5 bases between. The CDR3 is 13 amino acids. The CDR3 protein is CASSYSVTYEQYF. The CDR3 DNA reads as TGTGCCAGCAGTTACTCGGTGACCTACGAGCAGTACTTC.

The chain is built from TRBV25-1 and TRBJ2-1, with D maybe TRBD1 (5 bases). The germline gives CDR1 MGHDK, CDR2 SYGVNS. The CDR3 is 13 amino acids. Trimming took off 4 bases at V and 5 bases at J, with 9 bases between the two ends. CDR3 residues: CASSAGHNNEQFF. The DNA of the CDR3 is TGTGCCAGCAGTGCCGGACACAACAATGAGCAGTTCTTC.

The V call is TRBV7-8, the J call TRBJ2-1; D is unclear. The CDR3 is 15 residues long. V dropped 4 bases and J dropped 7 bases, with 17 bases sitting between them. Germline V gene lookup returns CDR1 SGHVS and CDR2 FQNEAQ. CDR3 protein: CASSSLPPGGNEQFF. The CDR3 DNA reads TGTGCCAGCAGCTCTTTACCCCCCGGTGGGAATGAGCAGTTCTTC.

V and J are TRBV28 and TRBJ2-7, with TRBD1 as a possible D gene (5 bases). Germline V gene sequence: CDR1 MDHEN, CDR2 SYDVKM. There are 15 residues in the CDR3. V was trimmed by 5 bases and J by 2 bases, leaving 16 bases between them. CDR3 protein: CASSGAQARAYEQYF. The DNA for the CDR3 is TGTGCCAGCAGTGGGGCCCAGGCCAGGGCCTACGAGCAGTACTTC.

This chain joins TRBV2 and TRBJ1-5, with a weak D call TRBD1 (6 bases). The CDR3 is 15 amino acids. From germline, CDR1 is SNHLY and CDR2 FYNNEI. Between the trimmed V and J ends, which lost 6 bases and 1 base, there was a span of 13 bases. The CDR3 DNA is TGTGCCAGCAGGGGGGCGCCGGTGAGCAATCAGCCCCAGCATTTT. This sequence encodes CASRGAPVSNQPQHF. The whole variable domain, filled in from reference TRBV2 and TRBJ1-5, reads EPEVTQTPSHQVTQMGQEVILRCVPISNHLYFYWYRQILGQKVEFLVSFYNNEISEKSEIFDDQFSVERPDGSNFTLKIRSTKLEDSAMYFCASRGAPVSNQPQHFGDGTRLSIL.

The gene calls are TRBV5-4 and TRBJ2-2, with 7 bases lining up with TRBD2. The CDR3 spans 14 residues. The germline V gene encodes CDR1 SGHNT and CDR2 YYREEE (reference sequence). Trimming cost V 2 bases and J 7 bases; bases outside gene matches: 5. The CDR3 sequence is CASSFTRGVGELFF. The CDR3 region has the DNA TGTGCCAGCAGCTTTACCCGGGGGGTCGGGGAGCTGTTTTTT.

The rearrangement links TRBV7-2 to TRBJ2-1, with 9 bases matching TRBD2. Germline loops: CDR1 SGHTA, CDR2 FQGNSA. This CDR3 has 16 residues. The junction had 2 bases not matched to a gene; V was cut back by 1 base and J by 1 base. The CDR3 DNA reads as TGTGCCAGCAGCTTAGTAAGCGGGAGGTCCTACAATGAGCAGTTCTTC. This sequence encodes CASSLVSGRSYNEQFF.

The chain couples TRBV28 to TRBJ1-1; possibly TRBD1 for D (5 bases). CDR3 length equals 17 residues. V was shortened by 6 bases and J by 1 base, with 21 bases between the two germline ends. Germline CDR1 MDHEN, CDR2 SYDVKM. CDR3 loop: CASREAGWGRGNTEAFF. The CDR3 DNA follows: TGTGCCAGCAGAGAGGCAGGGTGGGGTAGGGGGAACACTGAAGCTTTCTTT.

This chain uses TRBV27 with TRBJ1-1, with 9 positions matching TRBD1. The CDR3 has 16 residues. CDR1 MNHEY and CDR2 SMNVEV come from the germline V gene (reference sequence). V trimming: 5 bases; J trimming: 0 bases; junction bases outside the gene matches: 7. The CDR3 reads CASSGNRGRVNTEAFF. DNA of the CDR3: TGTGCCAGCAGTGGCAACAGGGGGCGGGTGAACACTGAAGCTTTCTTT.

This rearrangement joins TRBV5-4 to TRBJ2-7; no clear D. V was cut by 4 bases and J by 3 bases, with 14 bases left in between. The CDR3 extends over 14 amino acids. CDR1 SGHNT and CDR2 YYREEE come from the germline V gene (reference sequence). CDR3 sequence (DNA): TGTGCCAGCAGCCTCCCGGGTGACTTCTACGAGCAGTACTTC. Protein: CASSLPGDFYEQYF. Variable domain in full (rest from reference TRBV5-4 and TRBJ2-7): ETGVTQSPTHLIKTRGQQVTLRCSSQSGHNTVSWYQQALGQGPQFIFQYYREEENGRGNFPPRFSGLQFPNYSSELNVNALELDDSALYLCASSLPGDFYEQYFGPGTRLTVT.

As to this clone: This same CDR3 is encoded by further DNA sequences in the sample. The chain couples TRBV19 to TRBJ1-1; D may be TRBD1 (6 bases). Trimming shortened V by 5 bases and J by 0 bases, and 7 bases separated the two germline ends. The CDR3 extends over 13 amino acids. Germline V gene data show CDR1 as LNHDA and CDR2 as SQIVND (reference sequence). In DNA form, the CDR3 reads TGTGCCAGTAGTCAGGGGCTGAACACTGAAGCTTTCTTT. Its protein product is CASSQGLNTEAFF.

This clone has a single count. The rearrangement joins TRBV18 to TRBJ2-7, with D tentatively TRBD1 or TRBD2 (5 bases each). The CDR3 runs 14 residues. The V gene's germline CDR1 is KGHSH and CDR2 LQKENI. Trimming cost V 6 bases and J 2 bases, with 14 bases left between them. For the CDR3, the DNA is TGTGCCAGCTCGAGGGGCGAAAAAGCCTACGAGCAGTACTTC. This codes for CASSRGEKAYEQYF.

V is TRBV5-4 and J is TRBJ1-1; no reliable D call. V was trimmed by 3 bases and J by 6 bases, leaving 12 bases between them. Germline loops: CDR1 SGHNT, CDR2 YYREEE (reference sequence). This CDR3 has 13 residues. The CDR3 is CASSSQGNPEAFF. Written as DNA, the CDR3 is TGTGCCAGCAGCTCCCAAGGCAATCCTGAAGCTTTCTTT.

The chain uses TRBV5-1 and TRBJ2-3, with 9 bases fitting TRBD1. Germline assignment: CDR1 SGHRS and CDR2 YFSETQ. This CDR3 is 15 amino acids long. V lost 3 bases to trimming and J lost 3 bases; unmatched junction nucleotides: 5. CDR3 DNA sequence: TGCGCCAGCAGCTCGGGACAGGGCCGGACAGATACGCAGTATTTT. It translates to CASSSGQGRTDTQYF.

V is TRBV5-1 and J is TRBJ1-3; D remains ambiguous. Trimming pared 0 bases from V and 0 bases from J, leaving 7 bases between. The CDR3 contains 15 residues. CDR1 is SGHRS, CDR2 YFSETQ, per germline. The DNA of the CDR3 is TGCGCCAGCAGCTTGGGAAGAAGCTCTGGAAACACCATATATTTT. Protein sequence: CASSLGRSSGNTIYF.

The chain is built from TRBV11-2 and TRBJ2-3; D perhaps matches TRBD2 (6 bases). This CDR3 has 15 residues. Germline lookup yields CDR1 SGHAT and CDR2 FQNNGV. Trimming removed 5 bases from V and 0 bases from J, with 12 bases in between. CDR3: CASSIRSGSTDTQYF. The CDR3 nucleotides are TGTGCCAGCAGCATTAGGAGCGGGAGCACAGATACGCAGTATTTT.

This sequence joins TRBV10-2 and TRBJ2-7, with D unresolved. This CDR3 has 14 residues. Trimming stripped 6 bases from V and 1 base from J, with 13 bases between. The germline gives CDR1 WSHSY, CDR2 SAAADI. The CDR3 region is CASSIPGHSYEQYF. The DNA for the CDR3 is TGCGCCAGCAGCATACCGGGCCATTCCTACGAGCAGTACTTC.

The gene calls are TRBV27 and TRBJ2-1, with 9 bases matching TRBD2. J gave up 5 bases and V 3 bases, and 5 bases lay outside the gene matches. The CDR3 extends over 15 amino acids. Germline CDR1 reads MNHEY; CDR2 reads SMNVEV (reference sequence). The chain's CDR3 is CASSFAGGGHNEQFF. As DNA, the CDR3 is TGTGCCAGCAGTTTTGCGGGAGGGGGGCACAATGAGCAGTTCTTC.

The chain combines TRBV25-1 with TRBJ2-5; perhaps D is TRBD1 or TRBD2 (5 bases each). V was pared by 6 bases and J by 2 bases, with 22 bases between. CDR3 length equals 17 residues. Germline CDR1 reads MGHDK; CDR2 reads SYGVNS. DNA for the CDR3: TGTGCCAGCAGCGGCGCCGGATGGGACCTATCTCAAGAGACCCAGTACTTC. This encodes CASSGAGWDLSQETQYF.

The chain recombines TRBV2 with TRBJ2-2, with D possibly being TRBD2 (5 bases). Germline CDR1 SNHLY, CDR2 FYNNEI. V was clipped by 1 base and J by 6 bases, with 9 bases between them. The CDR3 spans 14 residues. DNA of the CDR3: TGTGCCAGCAGTGAAGATTGGCGGGCCGGGGAGCTGTTTTTT. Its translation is CASSEDWRAGELFF.

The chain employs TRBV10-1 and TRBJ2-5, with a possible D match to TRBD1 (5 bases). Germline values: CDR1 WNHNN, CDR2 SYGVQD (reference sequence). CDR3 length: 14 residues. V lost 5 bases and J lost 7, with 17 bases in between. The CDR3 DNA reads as TGCGCCAGCAGTCCTGGGGCCCATGCCCGGACCCAGTACTTC. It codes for CASSPGAHARTQYF.

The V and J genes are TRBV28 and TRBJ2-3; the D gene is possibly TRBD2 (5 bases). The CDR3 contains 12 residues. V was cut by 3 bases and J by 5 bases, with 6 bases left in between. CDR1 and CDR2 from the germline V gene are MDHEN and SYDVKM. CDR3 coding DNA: TGTGCCAGCAGTTTCGGGGTAGATACGCAGTATTTT. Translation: CASSFGVDTQYF.

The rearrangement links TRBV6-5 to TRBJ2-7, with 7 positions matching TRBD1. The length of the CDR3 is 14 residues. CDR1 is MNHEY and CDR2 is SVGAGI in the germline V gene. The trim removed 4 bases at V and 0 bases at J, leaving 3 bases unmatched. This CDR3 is CASSLQGSSYEQYF. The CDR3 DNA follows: TGTGCCAGCAGTTTACAGGGGAGCTCCTACGAGCAGTACTTC.

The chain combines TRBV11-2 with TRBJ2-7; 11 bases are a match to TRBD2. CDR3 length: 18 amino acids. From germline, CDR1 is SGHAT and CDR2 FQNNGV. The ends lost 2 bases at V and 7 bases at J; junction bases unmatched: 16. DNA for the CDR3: TGTGCCAGCAGCTTAATGGCTAGCGGGAGGTTAACTACGTCTGAGCAGTACTTC. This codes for CASSLMASGRLTTSEQYF.

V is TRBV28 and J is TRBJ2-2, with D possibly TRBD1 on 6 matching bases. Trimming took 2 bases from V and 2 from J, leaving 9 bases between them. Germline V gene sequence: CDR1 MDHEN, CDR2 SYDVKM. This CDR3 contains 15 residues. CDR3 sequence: CASSLGTSNTGELFF. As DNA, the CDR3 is TGTGCCAGCAGTTTAGGGACAAGTAACACCGGGGAGCTGTTTTTT.

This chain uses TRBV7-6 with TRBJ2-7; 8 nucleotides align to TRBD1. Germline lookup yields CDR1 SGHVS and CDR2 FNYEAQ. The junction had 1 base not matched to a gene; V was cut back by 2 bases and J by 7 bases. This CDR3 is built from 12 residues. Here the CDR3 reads CASSLRDREQYF. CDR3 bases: TGTGCCAGCAGCTTAAGGGACAGGGAGCAGTACTTC. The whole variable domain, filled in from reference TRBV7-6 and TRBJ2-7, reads GAGVSQSPRYKVTKRGQDVALRCDPISGHVSLYWYRQALGQGPEFLTYFNYEAQQDKSGLPNDRFSAERPEGSISTLTIQRTEQRDSAMYRCASSLRDREQYFGPGTRLTVT.

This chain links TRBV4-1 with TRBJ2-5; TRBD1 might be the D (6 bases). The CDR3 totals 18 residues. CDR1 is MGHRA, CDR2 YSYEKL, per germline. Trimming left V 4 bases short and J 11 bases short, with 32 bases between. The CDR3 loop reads CASSPRTGVEGGIYVQYF. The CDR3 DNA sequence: TGCGCCAGCAGCCCACGCACCGGGGTGGAAGGGGGAATCTACGTGCAGTACTTC.

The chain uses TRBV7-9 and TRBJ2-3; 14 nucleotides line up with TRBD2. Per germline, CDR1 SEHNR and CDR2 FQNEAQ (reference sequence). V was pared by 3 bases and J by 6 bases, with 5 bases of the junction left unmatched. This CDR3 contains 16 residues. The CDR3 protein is CASSFGLAGGMDTQYF. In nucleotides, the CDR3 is TGTGCCAGCAGCTTCGGACTAGCGGGAGGTATGGATACGCAGTATTTT.